This TCR beta chain was profiled in a study of cytomegalovirus exposure and HLA in healthy donors. Unmatched junction bases numbered 7, after V lost 3 bases and J lost 6 bases. This CDR3 contains 14 residues. Germline V gene data show CDR1 as SGHNT and CDR2 as YYREEE (reference sequence). Use of 60 Vbeta and 13 Jbeta primers characterized the PCR. Produced via immunoSEQ multiplex PCR; TCRdb's table is partial and in-frame only. The profile covers about 80,000 clones, with approximately 60% appearing a single time and approximately 4% taken by the ten largest. The chain uses TRBV5-4 and TRBJ1-2; 8 bases are shared with TRBD1. The receptor's source is a male donor in good health and CMV-seropositive. The sequenced sample was PBMCs. The CDR3 DNA is TGTGCCAGCAGCTCGGGTGTACAGGGGGATGGCTACACCTTC. This gives the protein CASSSGVQGDGYTF.